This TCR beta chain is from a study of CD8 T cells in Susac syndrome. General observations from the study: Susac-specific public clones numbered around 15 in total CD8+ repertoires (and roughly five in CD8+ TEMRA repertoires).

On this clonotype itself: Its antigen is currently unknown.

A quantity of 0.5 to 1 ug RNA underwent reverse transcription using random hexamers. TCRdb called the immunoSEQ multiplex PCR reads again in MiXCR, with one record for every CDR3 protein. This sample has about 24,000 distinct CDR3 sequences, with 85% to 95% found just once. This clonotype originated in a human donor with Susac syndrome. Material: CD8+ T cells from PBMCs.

The CDR3, as DNA: TGCGCCAGCAGTGAGGAGGCGGGGACCTACGAGCAGTACTTC. It yields the protein CASSEEAGTYEQYF. The chain has TRBV10-2 and TRBJ2-7, with TRBD2 as a possible D gene (6 bases). Germline CDR1 reads WSHSY; CDR2 reads SAAADI. CDR3 length: 14 amino acids. Trimming left V 2 bases short and J 2 bases short, with 10 bases between.